The following is a T cell receptor (beta chain) sequence with its context. Its antigen is as yet unknown. Collection occurred without any documented infections or immune events in donors. The V gene end was trimmed by 4 bases and the J gene end by 2 bases; junction bases not matched to a gene: 9. There are 16 residues in the CDR3. CDR1 is SGHAT and CDR2 is FQDESV in the germline V gene (reference sequence). Clones were read by immunoSEQ multiplex PCR, and TCRdb kept only the in-frame ones, dropping some. This table has about 98,000 clones, about nine tenths appearing once. These data are taken from a study of identifying expanded T cells in peripheral blood. Study-level points and caveats: Over approximately two and four weeks, about 15 and 19 clones changed, versus approximately 1.2 between replicates. Clone count variance between approximately 2-week samples rose with total template count.

What was sequenced was blood. The genes are TRBV11-1 and TRBJ2-5; 8 bases are a match to TRBD2. This TCR was sampled from a person aged 18 to 75 in good health. The CDR3 bases are TGTGCCAGCAGCTCCCTCGGGCGGGGGGCACAAGAGACCCAGTACTTC. As protein: CASSSLGRGAQETQYF.